These 32 T cell receptor beta chains were sequenced from one sample in a study of cytomegalovirus exposure and HLA in healthy donors. Researchers ran the PCR with 60 Vbeta and 13 Jbeta primers. The repertoire was sequenced with immunoSEQ multiplex PCR; TCRdb's copy has only in-frame clones and lacks some. Of 95,000 to 150,000 clones listed, roughly 73% are singletons. Sequenced: PBMCs. All receptors come from a man aged 55-75 years in good health and CMV-seropositive.

This rearrangement joins TRBV20-1 to TRBJ2-7; no reliable D call. Germline V gene data show CDR1 as DFQATT and CDR2 as SNEGSKA (reference sequence). The CDR3 spans 10 residues. The germline V and J ends were trimmed by 6 bases and 7 bases, with 10 bases remaining between them. In DNA form, the CDR3 reads TGCAGTGCCACTATTCGGGAGCAGTACTTC. Protein: CSATIREQYF.

The V gene is TRBV7-8, the J gene TRBJ2-3; 8 nucleotides align to TRBD1. The CDR3 has 15 residues. The V gene end was trimmed by 3 bases and the J gene end by 5 bases; junction bases not matched to a gene: 7. Per germline, CDR1 SGHVS and CDR2 FQNEAQ. This CDR3 is CASSFRTGKRDTQYF. CDR3 in DNA: TGTGCCAGCAGCTTCCGGACAGGGAAGAGAGATACGCAGTATTTT. Full variable domain (remainder filled in from reference TRBV7-8 and TRBJ2-3): GAGVSQSPRYKVAKRGQDVALRCDPISGHVSLFWYQQALGQGPEFLTYFQNEAQLDKSGLPSDRFFAERPEGSVSTLKIQRTQQEDSAVYLCASSFRTGKRDTQYFGPGTRLTVL.

Notes on this clone: This sample includes further DNA sequences coding for the same CDR3. This rearrangement joins TRBV5-1 to TRBJ2-2, with 8 bases matching TRBD1. The CDR3 loop spans 16 amino acids. CDR1 SGHRS and CDR2 YFSETQ come from the germline V gene. Trimming took 0 bases from V and 1 from J; bases not matched to a gene: 2. CDR3 nucleotides: TGCGCCAGCAGCTTGGATGGACAGGGGAACACCGGGGAGCTGTTTTTT. This encodes CASSLDGQGNTGELFF.

The rearrangement uses TRBV5-4 and TRBJ2-2; possible D gene TRBD1, 6 bases. The germline CDR1 and CDR2 sequences are SGHNT and YYREEE (reference sequence). V lost 4 bases and J lost 1, with 14 bases in between. The CDR3 is 16 residues long. In DNA, the CDR3 is TGTGCCAGCAGCCAGGGGATAACGTTGAACACCGGGGAGCTGTTTTTT. Translated, it gives CASSQGITLNTGELFF.

This chain connects TRBV5-1 to TRBJ2-3; D possibly corresponds to TRBD2 (6 bases). Trimming shortened V by 4 bases and J by 4 bases, and 16 bases separated the two germline ends. The CDR3 spans 15 residues. Germline loops: CDR1 SGHRS, CDR2 YFSETQ. The chain's CDR3 is CASSARGRSADTQYF. The DNA of the CDR3 is TGCGCCAGCAGCGCCCGGGGGAGGTCGGCAGATACGCAGTATTTT.

The genes are TRBV27 and TRBJ2-1, with 7 nucleotides matching TRBD2. V was clipped by 6 bases and J by 4 bases; unmatched bases: 12. The CDR3 consists of 16 residues. Germline assignment: CDR1 MNHEY and CDR2 SMNVEV (reference sequence). This CDR3 reads CASSDYTGGRYNEQFF. The CDR3 DNA reads TGTGCCAGCAGCGACTATACGGGGGGTCGATACAATGAGCAGTTCTTC.

The V and J genes are TRBV10-3 and TRBJ2-3; TRBD2 agrees at 8 bases. Germline V gene lookup returns CDR1 ENHRY and CDR2 SYGVKD. V was pared by 7 bases and J by 4 bases, with 4 bases of the junction left unmatched. The CDR3 length is 13 residues. DNA for the CDR3: TGTGCCATCACGGGGGGGCCCGCAGATACGCAGTATTTT. Its protein is CAITGGPADTQYF.

Here the CDR3 reads CASSIGGQVIAKNIQYF. The CDR3 DNA reads as TGTGCCAGTAGTATAGGGGGACAGGTTATAGCCAAAAACATTCAGTACTTC. The rearrangement uses TRBV19 and TRBJ2-4, with 8 bases identical to TRBD1. Trimming at V came to 1 base and at J to 0 bases, leaving 5 bases not matched to a gene. The length of the CDR3 is 17 residues. Looked up from germline, CDR1 is LNHDA and CDR2 is SQIVND (reference sequence).

The CDR3 is CAWRGPYTEAFF. The CDR3 nucleotides read TGTGCCTGGAGGGGGCCATACACTGAAGCTTTCTTT. The rearrangement uses TRBV30 and TRBJ1-1; a weak D match, TRBD1 (5 bases). The CDR3 sequence is 12 residues long. Per the germline V gene, CDR1 is GTSNPN and CDR2 is SVGIG (reference sequence). V was clipped by 3 bases and J by 3 bases, with 8 bases between them. The variable domain in full, completed from reference TRBV30 and TRBJ1-1, reads SQTIHQWPATLVQPVGSPLSLECTVEGTSNPNLYWYRQAAGRGLQLLFYSVGIGQISSEVPQNLSASRPQDRQFILSSKKLLLSDSGFYLCAWRGPYTEAFFGQGTRLTVV.

The chain carries TRBV11-3 and TRBJ2-3; 11 bases fit TRBD2. CDR3 length: 16 residues. Unmatched junction bases numbered 8, after V lost 5 bases and J lost 4 bases. CDR1 is SGHNT, CDR2 YENEEA, per germline. The chain's CDR3 is CASSLQTSGAPDTQYF. The DNA for the CDR3 is TGTGCCAGCAGCCTCCAGACTAGCGGGGCCCCAGATACGCAGTATTTT.

The chain is built from TRBV19 and TRBJ2-2, with TRBD2 matching over 11 bases. This CDR3 has 17 amino acids. The germline CDR1 and CDR2 sequences are LNHDA and SQIVND (reference sequence). The J segment lost 7 bases and the V segment lost 3 bases, leaving 10 bases of the junction unmatched. The CDR3: CASSIVAGGPLSGELFF. As DNA, the CDR3 is TGTGCCAGTAGTATTGTAGCGGGGGGGCCTCTTAGCGGGGAGCTGTTTTTT. Supplemented by reference TRBV19 and TRBJ2-2, the full variable domain reads DGGITQSPKYLFRKEGQNVTLSCEQNLNHDAMYWYRQDPGQGLRLIYYSQIVNDFQKGDIAEGYSVSREKKESFPLTVTSAQKNPTAFYLCASSIVAGGPLSGELFFGEGSRLTVL.

The chain's CDR3 is CASSLGSSAEAFF. CDR3 DNA: TGTGCCAGCAGCCTAGGCTCGTCGGCTGAAGCTTTCTTT. The chain recombines TRBV27 with TRBJ1-1, with unresolved D. Trimming took 6 bases from V and 6 from J, leaving 14 bases between them. This CDR3 has 13 residues. The germline gives CDR1 MNHEY, CDR2 SMNVEV (reference sequence).

The chain has TRBV30 and TRBJ2-3, with D maybe TRBD2 (5 bases). V lost 2 bases and J 3 bases, leaving 9 bases between the germline ends. Germline V gene lookup returns CDR1 GTSNPN and CDR2 SVGIG (reference sequence). The CDR3 consists of 13 residues. The CDR3 DNA is TGTGCCTGGAGTCTAGGAGGAACAGATACGCAGTATTTT. It yields the protein CAWSLGGTDTQYF.

This sequence joins TRBV25-1 and TRBJ1-1; tentative D call: TRBD1 (6 bases). With 6 bases removed from V and 5 bases from J, the gap between germline ends came to 13 bases. CDR1 and CDR2 (germline): MGHDK, SYGVNS. The CDR3 totals 13 residues. CDR3 coding DNA: TGTGCCAGCAGCGGACATCAGGGGACTGAAGCTTTCTTT. Protein sequence: CASSGHQGTEAFF.

Only a few counts were recorded for this clone. The rearrangement joins TRBV5-5 to TRBJ1-6; TRBD1 matches at 7 bases. J lost 5 bases, V lost 3 bases, and 2 bases had no gene match. CDR3 size: 14 residues. CDR1 is SGHKS and CDR2 is YYEKEE in the germline V gene (reference sequence). The chain's CDR3 is CASSSGTDNSPLHF. The CDR3 region has the DNA TGTGCCAGCAGCTCCGGGACAGATAATTCACCCCTCCACTTT.

This clone was counted a single time. DNA of the CDR3: TGTGCCAGTAGCCCCCACCTACGGACTGAAGCTTTCTTT. It is translated as CASSPHLRTEAFF. The J gene is TRBJ1-1, the V gene TRBV19; no firm D call. Trimming stripped 6 bases from V and 5 bases from J, with 13 bases between. CDR3 length: 13 residues. The germline V gene has CDR1 LNHDA and CDR2 SQIVND (reference sequence).

V gene TRBV11-2 combines with J gene TRBJ2-5; no definite D call. The length of the CDR3 is 12 residues. Germline CDR1 and CDR2: SGHAT and FQNNGV. V gave up 1 base and J gave up 5 bases, with 5 bases separating them. The CDR3 loop reads CASSLAEETQYF. Written as DNA, the CDR3 is TGTGCCAGCAGCTTAGCCGAGGAGACCCAGTACTTC.

V usage is TRBV4-1 and J usage is TRBJ2-5, with 9 bases identical to TRBD2. Looked up from germline, CDR1 is MGHRA and CDR2 is YSYEKL. The CDR3 sequence is 15 residues long. J gave up 5 bases and V 5 bases, and 9 bases lay outside the gene matches. The CDR3 DNA reads as TGCGCCAGCAGCTCTCCAGAGCGGGGGGACGAGACCCAGTACTTC. Residues: CASSSPERGDETQYF.

The chain employs TRBV2 and TRBJ1-3; D ambiguous. The germline gives CDR1 SNHLY, CDR2 FYNNEI. V was trimmed by 4 bases and J by 0 bases, leaving 7 bases between them. The CDR3 is made up of 14 amino acids. This chain's CDR3 is CASSAGTSGNTIYF. CDR3 DNA sequence: TGTGCCAGCAGTGCGGGTACCTCTGGAAACACCATATATTTT.

The chain uses TRBV6-5 and TRBJ1-2, with D possibly being TRBD1 (6 bases). Per the germline V gene, CDR1 is MNHEY and CDR2 is SVGAGI. This CDR3 spans 15 amino acids. Trimming pared 7 bases from V and 3 bases from J, leaving 18 bases between. The CDR3 region is CASTQGGGAYYGYTF. In DNA form, the CDR3 reads TGTGCCAGCACCCAGGGCGGGGGGGCGTACTATGGCTACACCTTC.

This sequence joins TRBV6-1 and TRBJ1-1, with D possibly matching TRBD1 (5 bases). Germline-derived CDR1 and CDR2 are MNHNS and SASEGT. The germline V and J ends were trimmed by 7 bases and 7 bases, with 22 bases remaining between them. The length of the CDR3 is 15 residues. CDR3 nucleotide sequence: TGTGCCAGCACCCAGAGGGTCGGGGGAAAGGGTGAAGCTTTCTTT. As protein: CASTQRVGGKGEAFF.

V and J are TRBV5-6 and TRBJ2-3; tentatively, D is TRBD1 (5 bases). This CDR3 is built from 15 residues. V shed 3 bases and J shed 1 base, with 12 bases lying between them. Per germline, CDR1 SGHDT and CDR2 YYEEEE. The CDR3 spells CASSSRRAGTDTQYF. DNA for the CDR3: TGTGCCAGCAGCTCTCGCAGGGCTGGCACAGATACGCAGTATTTT.

The chain uses TRBV6-4 and TRBJ2-3, with 9 bases lining up with TRBD2. Germline lookup yields CDR1 MRHNA and CDR2 SNTAGT. After removal of 9 bases from V and 1 base from J, the junction contained 14 bases not matched to a gene. CDR3 length equals 17 residues. CDR3 amino acids: CARALQRRGGRTDTQYF. The CDR3 DNA is TGTGCCAGAGCGCTTCAACGGCGGGGGGGCCGCACAGATACGCAGTATTTT.

A note on this clone: At the DNA level, this CDR3 is encoded by other sequences in the same sample as well. The chain recombines TRBV29-1 with TRBJ2-1; D is possibly TRBD2 (7 bases). The CDR3 contains 14 residues. Germline V lookup: CDR1 SQVTM, CDR2 ANQGSEA. V was trimmed by 7 bases and J by 6 bases, leaving 19 bases between them. This CDR3 is CSGSIGGGPNEQFF. In DNA form, the CDR3 reads TGCAGCGGATCCATAGGGGGGGGACCCAATGAGCAGTTCTTC.

This rearrangement joins TRBV7-9 to TRBJ2-3, with D possibly matching TRBD2 (5 bases). CDR3 length: 13 residues. The germline gives CDR1 SEHNR, CDR2 FQNEAQ (reference sequence). Trimming pared 5 bases from V and 6 bases from J, leaving 12 bases between. CDR3 loop: CASSPPSFDTQYF. The CDR3 DNA follows: TGTGCCAGCAGCCCCCCTAGCTTCGATACGCAGTATTTT.

This clone qualifies as medium-sized. J is TRBJ1-1 and V is TRBV10-2, with D possibly matching TRBD1 (5 bases). CDR3 length: 13 amino acids. Germline CDR1 reads WSHSY; CDR2 reads SAAADI. With 7 bases removed from V and 1 base from J, the gap between germline ends came to 10 bases. CDR3 sequence (DNA): TGCGCCAGCACCTCGGGGGAGAACACTGAAGCTTTCTTT. Translated: CASTSGENTEAFF.

V usage is TRBV4-2 and J usage is TRBJ1-2; D is undetermined. CDR3 length: 13 amino acids. The V end was cut by 1 base, the J end by 0 bases, with 3 bases between. CDR1 and CDR2 (germline): LGHNA, YNFKEQ. CDR3 protein: CASSQVANYGYTF. The CDR3 DNA follows: TGTGCCAGCAGCCAAGTAGCTAACTATGGCTACACCTTC.

CDR3 region: CASSTGTGGGETQYF. The CDR3 region has the DNA TGTGCCAGCAGTACCGGGACAGGGGGGGGAGAGACCCAGTACTTC. The chain recombines TRBV6-5 with TRBJ2-5, with 11 bases aligning to TRBD1. V lost 5 bases and J lost 4; bases outside the gene matches: 6. The CDR3 totals 15 residues. Per germline, CDR1 MNHEY and CDR2 SVGAGI.

This rearrangement joins TRBV7-9 to TRBJ2-5; TRBD2 agrees at 7 bases. Germline V gene sequence: CDR1 SEHNR, CDR2 FQNEAQ (reference sequence). This CDR3 spans 13 amino acids. Losses at the gene ends were 4 bases for V and 5 bases for J; bases not matched to a gene: 4. CDR3 sequence reads: CASSSSGGETQYF. The CDR3 bases are TGTGCCAGCAGCTCCTCCGGGGGGGAGACCCAGTACTTC.

The J gene is TRBJ1-5, the V gene TRBV5-1; 7 bases agree with TRBD1. With 2 bases clipped from V and 8 bases from J, the junction kept 10 bases outside the gene matches. CDR1 is SGHRS, CDR2 YFSETQ, per germline. The CDR3 consists of 15 residues. CDR3 region: CASSFETGPGKPQHF. CDR3 DNA sequence: TGCGCCAGCAGCTTCGAGACAGGGCCGGGGAAGCCCCAGCATTTT.

This chain joins TRBV5-1 and TRBJ1-1; D may be TRBD1 (5 bases). The CDR3 sequence is 15 residues long. The V end was cut by 2 bases, the J end by 5 bases, with 16 bases between. Per germline, CDR1 SGHRS and CDR2 YFSETQ. In DNA, the CDR3 is TGCGCCAGCAGCTTCCCGGACACCATAGGGACTGAAGCTTTCTTT. Its translation: CASSFPDTIGTEAFF.

This clone appeared a few times. CDR3 region: CASSFTSRGSGYEQYF. DNA of the CDR3: TGTGCCAGCAGTTTCACCTCCCGCGGGAGCGGTTACGAGCAGTACTTC. The genes are TRBV6-5 and TRBJ2-7; 7 positions agree with TRBD2. CDR1 is MNHEY, CDR2 SVGAGI, per germline. The CDR3 totals 16 residues. V lost 4 bases, J lost 4 bases, and 13 bases stayed unmatched.